Each of the 22 T cell receptor beta chains below was sequenced from the same sample in a study of blood T cell repertoires in COVID-19. Method: immunoSEQ multiplex PCR; TCRdb's copy keeps in-frame clones and lacks some. The data show about 130,000 clones, 74% seen once. Sequenced: peripheral blood. These receptors all come from an older man with COVID-19, enrolled during active disease.

The chain couples TRBV9 to TRBJ2-7, with D unclear. This CDR3 comprises 13 residues. CDR1 is SGDLS and CDR2 is YYNGEE in the germline V gene. The V and J ends lost 0 bases and 1 base respectively, with 5 bases between them. The CDR3 here is CASSVGVSYEQYF. In DNA, the CDR3 is TGTGCCAGCAGCGTAGGCGTTTCCTACGAGCAGTACTTC.

The V gene is TRBV19, the J gene TRBJ1-4; tentatively, D is TRBD1 (5 bases). Germline V gene data show CDR1 as LNHDA and CDR2 as SQIVND (reference sequence). With 3 bases removed from V and 5 bases from J, the gap between germline ends came to 10 bases. This CDR3 comprises 14 residues. The CDR3 region has the DNA TGTGCCAGTAGTATTGCGGGGGTGAATGAAAAACTGTTTTTT. This gives the protein CASSIAGVNEKLFF.

The chain links TRBV7-9 to TRBJ1-2; D ambiguous. The CDR3 is 13 residues long. The V end lost 7 bases, the J end lost 8 bases, and 17 bases lay between the germline ends. The germline CDR1 and CDR2 sequences are SEHNR and FQNEAQ (reference sequence). The CDR3 coding sequence is TGTGCCAGCACCCGCAACCGGGTCGGGGGCTACACCTTC. Translation: CASTRNRVGGYTF. The full variable domain, with the rest looked up from reference TRBV7-9 and TRBJ1-2, is DTGVSQNPRHKITKRGQNVTFRCDPISEHNRLYWYRQTLGQGPEFLTYFQNEAQLEKSRLLSDRFSAERPKGSFSTLEIQRTEQGDSAMYLCASTRNRVGGYTFGSGTRLTVV.

V and J are TRBV21-1 and TRBJ2-3; the DNA was not used to check the table's D call, TRBD2. TRBV21-1 is described as a pseudogene. The CDR3 is made up of 18 amino acids. In DNA form, the CDR3 reads TGTGCCAGCAGCCGAGGACTAGCGGGAGGGCCTTGCACAGATACGCAGTATTTT. This codes for CASSRGLAGGPCTDTQYF.

This chain links TRBV7-3 with TRBJ2-7; possible D gene TRBD2, 6 bases. V was pared by 2 bases and J by 5 bases, with 10 bases between. Germline V gene lookup returns CDR1 SGHTA and CDR2 FQGTGA. This CDR3 contains 13 residues. The CDR3 reads CASSLGREDEQYF. DNA of the CDR3: TGTGCCAGCAGCTTAGGCAGGGAGGACGAGCAGTACTTC.

The rearrangement joins TRBV7-3 to TRBJ1-3; D uncertain. V was trimmed by 5 bases and J by 0 bases, leaving 8 bases between them. Germline values: CDR1 SGHTA, CDR2 FQGTGA. The CDR3 length is 14 residues. Written as DNA, the CDR3 is TGTGCCAGCAGCCCTAACCCCTCTGGAAACACCATATATTTT. This encodes CASSPNPSGNTIYF.

V gene TRBV27 combines with J gene TRBJ2-7; D might be TRBD2 (5 bases). Germline values: CDR1 MNHEY, CDR2 SMNVEV (reference sequence). This CDR3 contains 14 residues. The V gene lost 2 bases and the J gene lost 2 bases, with 10 bases spanning the gap. In DNA, the CDR3 is TGTGCCAGCAGTTTAGGCGGGCCCACCTACGAGCAGTACTTC. Encoded protein: CASSLGGPTYEQYF.

The V call is TRBV5-4, the J call TRBJ2-2; D gene ambiguous. V shed 3 bases and J shed 0 bases, with 9 bases lying between them. The germline V gene encodes CDR1 SGHNT and CDR2 YYREEE (reference sequence). There are 15 residues in the CDR3. The CDR3 region is CASSSEIANTGELFF. The CDR3 coding sequence is TGTGCCAGCAGCTCCGAGATAGCGAACACCGGGGAGCTGTTTTTT.

The chain couples TRBV9 to TRBJ1-6, with 7 bases matching TRBD1. CDR3 length equals 17 residues. V lost 0 bases and J lost 6; bases outside the gene matches: 9. CDR1 SGDLS and CDR2 YYNGEE come from the germline V gene. CDR3 sequence (DNA): TGTGCCAGCAGCGTAGCTACGGGGGACAGCTTTAATTCACCCCTCCACTTT. Translating gives CASSVATGDSFNSPLHF.

The rearrangement joins TRBV2 to TRBJ2-1, with a possible D match to TRBD1 (5 bases). Trimming shortened V by 0 bases and J by 4 bases, and 16 bases separated the two germline ends. The CDR3 totals 17 residues. Germline-derived CDR1 and CDR2 are SNHLY and FYNNEI. CDR3 sequence: CASSEARYYQGYNEQFF. As DNA, the CDR3 is TGTGCCAGCAGTGAAGCACGATATTATCAGGGATACAATGAGCAGTTCTTC.

The CDR3 nucleotides read TGTGCCAGCAGCTGGCAGGGGACGGGTGGCTACACCTTC. It specifies CASSWQGTGGYTF. The rearrangement links TRBV11-2 to TRBJ1-2, with a tentative D call TRBD1 (6 bases). Trimming left V 4 bases short and J 7 bases short, with 13 bases between. Per the germline V gene, CDR1 is SGHAT and CDR2 is FQNNGV. The CDR3 has 13 residues.

This clone is judged medium-sized (0.01 to 0.1%). This rearrangement joins TRBV7-8 to TRBJ2-2, with 12 bases fitting TRBD2. V trimming: 5 bases; J trimming: 3 bases; junction bases outside the gene matches: 7. In germline, CDR1 is SGHVS, CDR2 FQNEAQ. The CDR3 consists of 17 residues. The CDR3 spells CASSHLAGGPYTGELFF. The CDR3 DNA follows: TGTGCCAGCAGCCACCTAGCGGGAGGGCCGTACACCGGGGAGCTGTTTTTT.

About this clone: This sample includes further DNA sequences coding for the same CDR3. The chain has TRBV20-1 and TRBJ2-7; D is unclear. CDR3 length: 11 amino acids. The germline V gene has CDR1 DFQATT and CDR2 SNEGSKA (reference sequence). V shed 6 bases and J shed 1 base, with 7 bases lying between them. CDR3 sequence (DNA): TGCAGTGCATCCGTGTCCTACGAGCAGTACTTC. Protein: CSASVSYEQYF.

The chain carries TRBV11-3 and TRBJ1-1, with a possible D match to TRBD1 (5 bases). This CDR3 has 14 amino acids. Trimming removed 4 bases from V and 0 bases from J, with 9 bases in between. Per germline, CDR1 SGHNT and CDR2 YENEEA. CDR3 nucleotide sequence: TGTGCCAGCAGCTCCGGGGGTTTGAACACTGAAGCTTTCTTT. It codes for CASSSGGLNTEAFF.

This chain connects TRBV19 to TRBJ1-2; 7 bases map to TRBD1. CDR1 is LNHDA, CDR2 SQIVND, per germline (reference sequence). Trimming took 6 bases from V and 6 from J; bases not matched to a gene: 19. This CDR3 is built from 17 residues. CDR3 sequence reads: CASRRTGGISFWDGYTF. CDR3 nucleotide sequence: TGTGCCAGTAGGAGGACAGGCGGAATCTCCTTCTGGGATGGCTACACCTTC.

This chain connects TRBV29-1 to TRBJ1-3; TRBD1 agrees at 9 bases. V gave up 7 bases and J gave up 3 bases; unmatched junction bases: 7. The CDR3 sequence is 14 residues long. Germline CDR1 and CDR2: SQVTM and ANQGSEA. The CDR3 here is CSGQTGGNGNTIYF. For the CDR3, the DNA is TGCAGCGGGCAGACAGGGGGAAATGGAAACACCATATATTTT.

V and J are TRBV28 and TRBJ2-7, with 12 bases aligning to TRBD1. The V and J ends lost 6 bases and 4 bases, in that order; junction bases with no gene match: 10. Looked up from germline, CDR1 is MDHEN and CDR2 is SYDVKM. There are 16 residues in the CDR3. Written as DNA, the CDR3 is TGTGCCAGCAGAGTTCTTCGGGACAGGGGGCTATACGAGCAGTACTTC. Protein product: CASRVLRDRGLYEQYF. Based on the CDR3 plus reference TRBV28 and TRBJ2-7, the full variable domain is DVKVTQSSRYLVKRTGEKVFLECVQDMDHENMFWYRQDPGLGLRLIYFSYDVKMKEKGDIPEGYSVSREKKERFSLILESASTNQTSMYLCASRVLRDRGLYEQYFGPGTRLTVT.

The CDR3, as DNA: TGTGCCAGCAGCTTTACAGGGGGTCACTATGGCTACACCTTC. The encoded protein is CASSFTGGHYGYTF. J is TRBJ1-2 and V is TRBV5-5; TRBD1 agrees at 8 bases. From germline, CDR1 is SGHKS and CDR2 YYEKEE (reference sequence). The V and J ends lost 2 bases and 3 bases, in that order; junction bases with no gene match: 3. This CDR3 region has 14 residues. The variable domain in full, completed from reference TRBV5-5 and TRBJ1-2, reads DAGVTQSPTHLIKTRGQQVTLRCSPISGHKSVSWYQQVLGQGPQFIFQYYEKEERGRGNFPDRFSARQFPNYSSELNVNALLLGDSALYLCASSFTGGHYGYTFGSGTRLTVV.

The J gene is TRBJ2-1, the V gene TRBV7-9; 11 nucleotides match TRBD2. Trimming removed 1 base from V and 5 bases from J; junction bases left unmatched: 7. Germline-derived CDR1 and CDR2 are SEHNR and FQNEAQ (reference sequence). This CDR3 region has 17 residues. The CDR3 sequence is CASSLVRLAGFDNEQFF. DNA for the CDR3: TGTGCCAGCAGCTTAGTTCGACTAGCGGGATTCGACAATGAGCAGTTCTTC.

The J gene is TRBJ1-5, the V gene TRBV2; D not certain. The CDR3 consists of 11 residues. V lost 6 bases and J 9 bases, leaving 9 bases between the germline ends. The germline V gene has CDR1 SNHLY and CDR2 FYNNEI. CDR3 region: CASRVRGPQHF. The CDR3 DNA reads TGTGCCAGCAGGGTAAGAGGGCCCCAGCATTTT.

The chain combines TRBV9 with TRBJ1-1, with D unclear. Looked up from germline, CDR1 is SGDLS and CDR2 is YYNGEE. The V gene lost 4 bases and the J gene lost 5 bases, with 15 bases spanning the gap. The CDR3 consists of 14 residues. CDR3 DNA: TGTGCCAGCAGCATAGACACGGGAGGGACTGAAGCTTTCTTT. Amino acid sequence: CASSIDTGGTEAFF.

Only a few counts were recorded for this clone. The chain links TRBV5-1 to TRBJ1-3; 10 bases align to TRBD1. With 4 bases clipped from V and 2 bases from J, the junction kept 6 bases outside the gene matches. There are 16 residues in the CDR3. From germline, CDR1 is SGHRS and CDR2 YFSETQ. The CDR3 loop reads CASSGTGTGAGNTIYF. CDR3 nucleotide sequence: TGCGCCAGCAGCGGGACCGGGACAGGGGCTGGAAACACCATATATTTT.